This is a list of T cell receptor beta chains from one sample in a study of Ad26.COV2.S vaccination and SARS-CoV-2 variants. Profiled with immunoSEQ multiplex PCR; TCRdb holds only in-frame clones, not every one. The data contain about 440,000 clones, 90% of them singletons. The source was peripheral blood, collected in a trial of Ad26.COV2.S vaccine versus placebo. These receptor sequences come from a person between 18 and 60 years old who received the Ad26.COV2.S COVID-19 vaccine or a placebo. CDR3s include the opening cysteine and the closing phenylalanine or tryptophan. A D gene is named only where the DNA matches it firmly. A clone size is listed for some rows: how often the clone was seen (once, few, many), or a class if it is expanded.

>TRBV12-5|TRBJ2-3|.|.
.
CASRAGPTDTQYF
>TRBV4-1|TRBJ1-4|.|.
TGCGCCAGCAGCCCCCCTGTTTCCCCCGGTAATGAAAAACTGTTTTTT
CASSPPVSPGNEKLFF
>TRBV7-9|TRBJ2-1|.|TRBD2
TGTGCCAGCCAACCGGCGGGAGGGCCGTACAATGAGCAGTTCTTC
CASQPAGGPYNEQFF
>TRBV19|TRBJ2-1|.|TRBD1
TGTGCCAGTAGTATCCCCAGGGGGAATTCCTACAATGAGCAGTTCTTC
CASSIPRGNSYNEQFF
>TRBV27|TRBJ2-7|.|TRBD2
TGTGCCAGCCCGCCCGGGGGGGGACTCTCCTACGAGCAGTACTTC
CASPPGGGLSYEQYF
>TRBV6-5|TRBJ2-1|.|.
TGTGCCAGCACCAGGGGGACTAGGATCGGCAATGAGCAGTTCTTC
CASTRGTRIGNEQFF
>TRBV13|TRBJ2-7|.|.
TGTGCCAGCAGCTTATCACGAGTGGGGACGGATTTTCGTAAGCACGAGCAGTACTTC
CASSLSRVGTDFRKHEQYF
>TRBV27|TRBJ2-7|.|TRBD1
TGTGCCAGCCGTGAGGCCGGACAGGGAAGTTCCTACGAGCAGTACTTC
CASREAGQGSSYEQYF
>TRBV27|TRBJ2-5|.|.
TGTGCCAGCAGCACCAGGGCTCAAGAGACCCAGTACTTC
CASSTRAQETQYF
>TRBV7-2|TRBJ2-3|.|.
TGTGCCAGCAGCTTATTGCCGAGCACAGATACGCAGTATTTT
CASSLLPSTDTQYF
>TRBV25-1|TRBJ1-4|.|.
TGTGCCAGCGGCCCTCGTCTGACACCAACTAATGAAAAACTGTTTTTT
CASGPRLTPTNEKLFF
>TRBV6-2/TRBV6-3|TRBJ2-1|.|.
TGTGCCAGCAGTTACTCGGGGAGATCAGGACAGTTCTTC
CASSYSGRSGQFF
>TRBV19|TRBJ2-7|.|.
TGTGCCAGCGCATGGGGGTGGATGAACGAGCAGTACTTC
CASAWGWMNEQYF
>TRBV4-3|TRBJ2-7|.|TRBD2
TGCGCCAGCAGCCAAAACCCGACTAGCGGAACCTACGAGCAGTACTTC
CASSQNPTSGTYEQYF
>TRBV7-8|TRBJ2-1|.|TRBD2
TGTGCCAGCAGCTTCAGGACTAGCGGGACCTACAATGAGCAGTTCTTC
CASSFRTSGTYNEQFF
>TRBV19|TRBJ1-5|.|.
TGTGCCAGTAGTGCAACCCGGAGTAGGGGGTTTAGCAATCAGCCCCAGCATTTT
CASSATRSRGFSNQPQHF
>TRBV7-3|TRBJ2-2|.|.
TGTGCCAGCAGCTTAAACATGGGAGGAGGGTCCGATCCTTTCTTCGGGGAGCTGTTTTTT
CASSLNMGGGSDPFFGELFF
>TRBV28|TRBJ2-7|.|.
TGTGCCAGCAGGTCGGACTGGTACGAGCAGTACTTC
CASRSDWYEQYF
>TRBV7-8|TRBJ1-5|.|TRBD1
TGTGCCAGCAGCTTAGACGGGACAGGGCCTCAGCCCCAGCATTTT
CASSLDGTGPQPQHF
>TRBV4-2|TRBJ1-3|.|.
TGTGCCAGCAGCCAAGCGGAGATCTCTGGAAACACCATATATTTT
CASSQAEISGNTIYF
>TRBV21-1|TRBJ2-1|.|.
TGTGCCAGCGAGGTTCTGGGAGGACAGGAATACAATGAGCAGTTCTTC
CASEVLGGQEYNEQFF
>TRBV13|TRBJ2-2|.|TRBD1
TGTGCCAGCAGCTTAGGTCCAGGGGGCACCGGGGAGCTGTTTTTT
CASSLGPGGTGELFF
>TRBV11-3|TRBJ2-1|.|TRBD1
TGTGCCAGCAGCTTAGGGGGGACAGGGAGTAATGAGCAGTTCTTC
CASSLGGTGSNEQFF
>TRBV19|TRBJ2-7|.|TRBD2
TGTGCCAGTAGTATAGGGACTAGTCCAGGATACGAGCAGTACTTC
CASSIGTSPGYEQYF
>TRBV27|TRBJ2-3|.|TRBD1
TGTGCCAGCAGTTCCCACAGGGGAACTAGCACAGATACGCAGTATTTT
CASSSHRGTSTDTQYF
>TRBV3-1/TRBV3-2|TRBJ1-4|.|TRBD1
TGTGCCAGCAGCCAAGAATCGGAGCTGACAGGGGGCCTTGAAAAACTGTTTTTT
CASSQESELTGGLEKLFF
>TRBV9|TRBJ1-2|.|TRBD1
TGTGCCAGCAGCGTAGGAGTCGGGACAGGGTCTGGCTACACCTTC
CASSVGVGTGSGYTF
>TRBV5-1|TRBJ1-2|.|.
TGCGCCAGCAGCCCGAGCGGGGGGGCCTATGGCTACACCTTC
CASSPSGGAYGYTF
>TRBV11-2|TRBJ2-2|.|.
TGTGCCAGCAGCTTAGATCCAGGTTCCGGGGAGCTGTTTTTT
CASSLDPGSGELFF
>TRBV7-9|TRBJ1-1|.|.
TGTGCCAGCACCCCCCCTGGGAACACTGAAGCTTTCTTT
CASTPPGNTEAFF
>TRBV5-6|TRBJ2-1|.|.
TGTGCCAGCAGCGCCAACGCCCGGGACCGCTCCTACAATGAGCAGTTCTTC
CASSANARDRSYNEQFF
>TRBV6-5|TRBJ2-3|.|.
TGTGCCAGCAGTTACCGGACTTTCGGGGGCACAGATACGCAGTATTTT
CASSYRTFGGTDTQYF
>TRBV28|TRBJ2-5|.|.
TGTGCCAGAACCCCCGGGGCGGTACAAGAGACCCAGTACTTC
CARTPGAVQETQYF
>TRBV15|TRBJ2-3|.|.
TGTGCCACCAGCAGAGAGGTTACGCAGTATTTT
CATSREVTQYF
>TRBV6-1|TRBJ2-6|.|.
TGTGCCAGCAGTGAGACAAGCGTCCTGACTTTC
CASSETSVLTF
>TRBV4-1|TRBJ2-7|.|TRBD1
TGCGCCAGCAGCCAAGGACAGGGGGCTGCCGGGGACGAGCAGTACTTC
CASSQGQGAAGDEQYF
>TRBV7-2|TRBJ2-7|once|TRBD2
TGTGCCAGCAGCTCATCACTAGCGGACAACTACGAGCAGTACTTC
CASSSSLADNYEQYF
>TRBV14|TRBJ2-1|.|TRBD1
TGTGCCAGCAGCCTCATACAGGGGCGGAACAATGAGCAGTTCTTC
CASSLIQGRNNEQFF
>TRBV5-1|TRBJ2-5|.|.
TGCGCCAGCAGCTTGGCCGAGGGAGAGACCCAGTACTTC
CASSLAEGETQYF
>TRBV7-9|TRBJ2-1|once|TRBD2
TGTGCCAGCAGCCCCCGGGCGGGAGTGGGAAACAATGAGCAGTTCTTC
CASSPRAGVGNNEQFF
>TRBV6-4|TRBJ2-5|.|.
TGTGCCAGCAGTTTCCCCGGAGAGACCCAGTACTTC
CASSFPGETQYF
>TRBV12-2|TRBJ2-2|once|.
TGTGCAAGTCGCTTAGGGGACAGGGATGCCGGGGAGCTGTTTTTT
CASRLGDRDAGELFF
>TRBV27|TRBJ1-5|.|.
TGTGCCAGCAGTTTAACACAAAATCAGCCCCAGCATTTT
CASSLTQNQPQHF
>TRBV12-3/TRBV12-4|TRBJ2-3|.|TRBD1
TGTGCCAGCAGCCTACAACAGGGGGATACGCAGTATTTT
CASSLQQGDTQYF
>TRBV7-8|TRBJ2-1|.|TRBD2
TGTGCCAGCAGCCCCCATGCGGGGACTAGCGGACACAATGAGCAGTTCTTC
CASSPHAGTSGHNEQFF
>TRBV20-1|TRBJ2-7|once|.
TGCAGTGCTAGTTATCTCCACGAGCAGTACTTC
CSASYLHEQYF
>TRBV9|TRBJ1-3|.|.
TGTGCCAGCAGCGCTGCAGGGAATTCTGGAAACACCATATATTTT
CASSAAGNSGNTIYF
>TRBV11-2|TRBJ2-7|.|.
TGTGCCAGCAGCTTAGGTGCCTCCGAGCAGTACTTC
CASSLGASEQYF
>TRBV4-3|TRBJ1-3|.|.
TGCGCCAGCAGCCAAGAGGGGGGGCCATGGGGCTCTGGAAACACCATATATTTT
CASSQEGGPWGSGNTIYF
>TRBV2|TRBJ1-4|.|.
TGTGCCAGCAAATTTGAAAAACTGTTTTTT
CASKFEKLFF
>TRBV10-3|TRBJ2-7|.|TRBD1
TGTGCCATTACCCCCGGGACAGGGGGCGTCGAGCAGTACTTC
CAITPGTGGVEQYF
>TRBV6-5|TRBJ2-7|once|.
TGTGCCAGCAGCACTCCGGGACGGTCAATCTACGAGCAGTACTTC
CASSTPGRSIYEQYF
>TRBV27|TRBJ2-2|.|.
TGTGCCAGCAGTTTATGGTCGGGCAGGGGATTGTCCGGGGAGCTGTTTTTT
CASSLWSGRGLSGELFF
>TRBV7-2|TRBJ1-4|.|TRBD1
TGTGCCAGCAGCTCCTCCGGGACAGGGAATGAAAAACTGTTTTTT
CASSSSGTGNEKLFF